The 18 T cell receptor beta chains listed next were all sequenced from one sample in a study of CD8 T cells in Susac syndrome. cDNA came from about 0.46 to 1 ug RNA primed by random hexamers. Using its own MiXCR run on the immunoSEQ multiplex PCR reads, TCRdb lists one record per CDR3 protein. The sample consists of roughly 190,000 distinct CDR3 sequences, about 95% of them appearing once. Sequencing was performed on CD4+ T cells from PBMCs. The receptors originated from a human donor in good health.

The CDR3 nucleotides read TGCAGTGCTAGAGATCAGGGGGCCCTGGGGAACACTGAAGCTTTCTTT. It codes for CSARDQGALGNTEAFF. V usage is TRBV20-1 and J usage is TRBJ1-1; 8 nucleotides line up with TRBD1. This CDR3 has 16 amino acids. Germline V gene data show CDR1 as DFQATT and CDR2 as SNEGSKA (reference sequence). V lost 0 bases, J lost 1 base, and 7 bases stayed unmatched.

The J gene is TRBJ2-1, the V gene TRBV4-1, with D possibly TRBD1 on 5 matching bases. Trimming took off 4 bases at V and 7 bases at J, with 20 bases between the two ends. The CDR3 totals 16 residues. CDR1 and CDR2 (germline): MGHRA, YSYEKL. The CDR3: CASSRLVDTVSNEQFF. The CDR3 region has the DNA TGCGCCAGCAGCCGCCTTGTGGACACGGTTTCTAATGAGCAGTTCTTC.

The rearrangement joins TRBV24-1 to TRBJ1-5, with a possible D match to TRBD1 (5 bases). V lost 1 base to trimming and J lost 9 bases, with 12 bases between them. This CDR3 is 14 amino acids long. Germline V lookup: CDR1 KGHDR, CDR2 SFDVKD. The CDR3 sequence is CATSDFRAVVPQHF. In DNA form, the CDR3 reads TGTGCCACCAGTGATTTCAGGGCTGTGGTGCCCCAGCATTTT.

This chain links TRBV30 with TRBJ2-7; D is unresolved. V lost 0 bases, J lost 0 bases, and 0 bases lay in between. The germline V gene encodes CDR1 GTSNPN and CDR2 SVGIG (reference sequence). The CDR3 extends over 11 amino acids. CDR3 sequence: CAWSVSYEQYF. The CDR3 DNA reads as TGTGCCTGGAGTGTCTCCTACGAGCAGTACTTC.

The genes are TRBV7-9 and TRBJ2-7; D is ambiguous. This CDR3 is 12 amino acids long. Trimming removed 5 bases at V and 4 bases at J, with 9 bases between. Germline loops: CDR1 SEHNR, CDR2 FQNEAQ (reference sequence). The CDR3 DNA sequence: TGTGCCAGCAGCCCCGGGCAATACGAGCAGTACTTC. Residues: CASSPGQYEQYF.

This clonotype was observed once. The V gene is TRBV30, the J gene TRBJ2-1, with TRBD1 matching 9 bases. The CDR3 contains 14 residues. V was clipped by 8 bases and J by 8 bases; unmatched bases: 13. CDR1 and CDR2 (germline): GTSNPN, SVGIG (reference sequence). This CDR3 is CAAAPGQGTYEQFF. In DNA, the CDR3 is TGTGCCGCCGCCCCGGGACAGGGAACGTATGAGCAGTTCTTC. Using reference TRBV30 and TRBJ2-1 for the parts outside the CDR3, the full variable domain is SQTIHQWPATLVQPVGSPLSLECTVEGTSNPNLYWYRQAAGRGLQLLFYSVGIGQISSEVPQNLSASRPQDRQFILSSKKLLLSDSGFYLCAAAPGQGTYEQFFGPGTRLTVL.

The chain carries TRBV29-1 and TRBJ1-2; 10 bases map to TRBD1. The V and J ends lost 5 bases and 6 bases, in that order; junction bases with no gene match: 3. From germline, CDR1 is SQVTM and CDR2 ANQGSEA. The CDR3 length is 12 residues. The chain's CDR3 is CSVPGQGDGYTF. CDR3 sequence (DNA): TGCAGCGTTCCCGGACAGGGGGATGGCTACACCTTC.

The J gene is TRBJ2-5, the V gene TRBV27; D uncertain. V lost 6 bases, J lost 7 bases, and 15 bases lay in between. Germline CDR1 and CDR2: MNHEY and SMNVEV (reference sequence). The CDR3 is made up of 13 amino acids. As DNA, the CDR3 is TGTGCCAGCAGCCCCGACCCCATAGGGACCCAGTACTTC. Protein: CASSPDPIGTQYF.

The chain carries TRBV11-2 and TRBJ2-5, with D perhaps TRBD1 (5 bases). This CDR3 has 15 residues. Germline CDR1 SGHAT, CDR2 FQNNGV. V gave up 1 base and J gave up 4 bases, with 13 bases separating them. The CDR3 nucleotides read TGTGCCAGCAGCTTAGCAGGCGGCAGGGCAGAGACCCAGTACTTC. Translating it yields CASSLAGGRAETQYF.

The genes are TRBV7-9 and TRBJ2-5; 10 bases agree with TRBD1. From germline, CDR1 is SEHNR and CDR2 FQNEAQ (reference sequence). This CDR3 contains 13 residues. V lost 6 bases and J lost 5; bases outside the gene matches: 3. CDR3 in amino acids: CASRGQGGETQYF. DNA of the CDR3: TGTGCCAGCAGAGGACAGGGGGGTGAGACCCAGTACTTC.

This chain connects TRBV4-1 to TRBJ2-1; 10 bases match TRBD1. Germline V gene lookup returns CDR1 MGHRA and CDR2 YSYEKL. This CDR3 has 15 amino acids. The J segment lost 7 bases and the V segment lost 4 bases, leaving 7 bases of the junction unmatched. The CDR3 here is CASSPRQGAGNEQFF. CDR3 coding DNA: TGCGCCAGCAGCCCCCGACAGGGGGCGGGAAATGAGCAGTTCTTC.

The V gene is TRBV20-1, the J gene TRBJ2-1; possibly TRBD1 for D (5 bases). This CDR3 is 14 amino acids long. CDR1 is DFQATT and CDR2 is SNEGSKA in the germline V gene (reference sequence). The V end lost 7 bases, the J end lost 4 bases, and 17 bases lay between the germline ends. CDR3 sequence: CSGEDSHVYNEQFF. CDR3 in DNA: TGCAGTGGGGAAGACAGCCACGTTTACAATGAGCAGTTCTTC.

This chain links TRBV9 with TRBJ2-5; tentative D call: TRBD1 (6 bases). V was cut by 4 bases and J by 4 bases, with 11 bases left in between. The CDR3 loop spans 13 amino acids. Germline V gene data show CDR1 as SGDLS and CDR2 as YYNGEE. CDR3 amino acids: CASSLGQRETQYF. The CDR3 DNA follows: TGTGCCAGCAGCCTAGGACAGCGAGAGACCCAGTACTTC.

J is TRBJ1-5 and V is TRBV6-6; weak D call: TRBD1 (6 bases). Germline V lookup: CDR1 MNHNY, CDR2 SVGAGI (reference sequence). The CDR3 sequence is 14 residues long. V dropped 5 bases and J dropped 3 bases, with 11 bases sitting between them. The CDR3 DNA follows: TGTGCCAGCAGTGTACAGGGATCCAATCAGCCCCAGCATTTT. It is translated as CASSVQGSNQPQHF.

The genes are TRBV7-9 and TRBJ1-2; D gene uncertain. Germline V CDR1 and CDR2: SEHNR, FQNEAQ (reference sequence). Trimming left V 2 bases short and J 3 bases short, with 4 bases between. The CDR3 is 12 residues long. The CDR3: CASSLPHYGYTF. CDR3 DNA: TGTGCCAGCAGCTTACCCCACTATGGCTACACCTTC.

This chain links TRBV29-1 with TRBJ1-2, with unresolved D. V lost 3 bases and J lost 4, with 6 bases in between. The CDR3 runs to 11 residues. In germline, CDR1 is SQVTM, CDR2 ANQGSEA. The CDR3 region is CSVDRSYGYTF. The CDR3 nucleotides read TGCAGCGTTGACAGGTCCTATGGCTACACCTTC.

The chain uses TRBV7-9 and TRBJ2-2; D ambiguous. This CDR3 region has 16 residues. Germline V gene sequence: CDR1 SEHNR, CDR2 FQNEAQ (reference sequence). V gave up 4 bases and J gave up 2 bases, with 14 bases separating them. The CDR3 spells CASSSAGSTNTGELFF. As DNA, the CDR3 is TGTGCCAGCAGCTCTGCCGGATCAACTAACACCGGGGAGCTGTTTTTT.

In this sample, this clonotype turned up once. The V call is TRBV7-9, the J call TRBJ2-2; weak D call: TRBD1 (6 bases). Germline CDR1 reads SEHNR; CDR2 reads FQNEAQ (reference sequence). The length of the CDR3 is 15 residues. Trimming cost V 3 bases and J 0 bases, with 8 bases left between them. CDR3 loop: CASSLDSANTGELFF. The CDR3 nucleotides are TGTGCCAGCAGCTTGGACAGTGCGAACACCGGGGAGCTGTTTTTT.